This is a list of T cell receptor beta chains from one sample in a study of control samples from healthy donors and cancer patients. TCRdb keeps only in-frame clones here, not all; method: immunoSEQ multiplex PCR. The profile shows 130,000 or so clones, 94% of them singletons. Material for sequencing was blood. The source of these receptors is a man in his forties or fifties in good health. Each CDR3 is given with its conserved first and last residue. D genes are given only for firm matches. The size entry is marked missing in some rows and otherwise reads once, few, many or a size class.

TRBD1	TRBV10-2	.	TRBJ2-7	CASSQPGQFYEQYF	TGCGCCAGCAGCCAACCGGGACAGTTTTACGAGCAGTACTTC
.	TRBV29-1	.	TRBJ1-1	CSVSEGGNTEAFF	TGCAGCGTAAGCGAAGGGGGGAACACTGAAGCTTTCTTT
.	TRBV18	.	TRBJ1-4	CASSREAGEKLFF	TGTGCCAGCTCACGGGAGGCTGGGGAAAAACTGTTTTTT
TRBD1	TRBV13	.	TRBJ1-1	CASSPGTGGLVAFF	TGTGCCAGCAGCCCTGGGACAGGGGGGTTGGTGGCTTTCTTT
.	TRBV11-2	.	TRBJ2-5	CASSSLGLTQYF	TGTGCCAGCAGCTCATTGGGGTTGACCCAGTACTTC
.	TRBV5-4	.	TRBJ1-1	CASHTVLNTEAFF	TGTGCCAGTCATACGGTTTTGAACACTGAAGCTTTCTTT
.	TRBV5-8	.	TRBJ1-2	CASSLRASVYYGYTF	TGTGCCAGCAGCTTAAGGGCCTCCGTTTACTATGGCTACACCTTC
TRBD1	TRBV6-5	.	TRBJ1-1	CASNRGDTEAFF	TGTGCCAGCAACAGGGGGGACACTGAAGCTTTCTTT
.	TRBV4-2	.	TRBJ1-3	CASSQDFSAGNTIYF	TGTGCCAGCAGCCAAGATTTCAGTGCTGGAAACACCATATATTTT
.	TRBV5-5	.	TRBJ2-1	CASSLGLGTGLFNEQFF	TGTGCCAGCAGCCTAGGACTAGGGACAGGCCTATTCAATGAGCAGTTCTTC
.	TRBV9	.	TRBJ2-1	CASSPRLSGLYNEQFF	TGTGCCAGCAGCCCCCGCCTTAGCGGACTCTACAATGAGCAGTTCTTC
TRBD1	TRBV11-2	.	TRBJ2-7	CASRSISDRGHEQYF	TGTGCCAGCAGATCCATATCGGACAGGGGGCACGAGCAGTACTTC
.	TRBV5-1	.	TRBJ2-6	CASSLVQSGANVLTF	TGCGCCAGCAGCTTGGTTCAGTCTGGGGCCAACGTCCTGACTTTC
TRBD1	TRBV5-1	.	TRBJ1-4	CASREGTGRNEKLFF	TGCGCCAGCAGGGAAGGGACAGGGCGTAATGAAAAACTGTTTTTT
TRBD2	TRBV9	.	TRBJ2-1	CASSAGLAGGSEQFF	TGTGCCAGCAGCGCCGGACTAGCGGGGGGGAGTGAGCAGTTCTTC
.	TRBV2	.	TRBJ1-2	CASSDTTVYGYTF	TGTGCCAGCAGTGATACGACAGTCTATGGCTACACCTTC
TRBD1	TRBV9	.	TRBJ2-7	CASSVAQGATYEQYF	TGTGCCAGCAGCGTAGCACAGGGGGCAACCTACGAGCAGTACTTC
.	TRBV7-9	.	TRBJ2-6	CASSSQGRALSGANVLTF	TGTGCCAGCAGCTCCCAGGGGAGGGCCCTCTCTGGGGCCAACGTCCTGACTTTC
TRBD1	TRBV2	.	TRBJ1-5	CASSETTGTIQPQHF	TGTGCCAGCAGTGAAACGACAGGGACAATTCAGCCCCAGCATTTT
.	TRBV13	few	TRBJ1-1	CASSFRGLNTEAFF	TGTGCCAGCAGCTTTCGGGGCTTGAACACTGAAGCTTTCTTT
.	TRBV7-8	.	TRBJ1-3	CASSLERFRSSGNTIYF	TGTGCCAGCAGCTTAGAGCGGTTCAGAAGCTCTGGAAACACCATATATTTT
.	TRBV6-2/TRBV6-3	.	TRBJ1-4	CASSYRTATGEKLFF	TGTGCCAGCAGTTACCGGACAGCAACGGGTGAAAAACTGTTTTTT
.	TRBV5-4	few	TRBJ2-7	CASSLSAVREQYF	TGTGCCAGCAGCTTGAGTGCAGTGAGAGAGCAGTACTTC
TRBD1	TRBV19	.	TRBJ2-7	CASSIVGTGEGVQYF	TGTGCCAGTAGTATAGTAGGGACAGGGGAAGGGGTGCAGTACTTC
.	TRBV3-1/TRBV3-2	.	TRBJ2-2	CASSAQGNLNTGELFF	TGTGCCAGCAGCGCACAGGGAAACTTGAACACCGGGGAGCTGTTTTTT
.	TRBV12-3/TRBV12-4	.	TRBJ2-1	CASSLSGGTSFF	TGTGCCAGCAGTTTGTCGGGCGGGACTTCGTTCTTC
TRBD1	TRBV27	.	TRBJ1-2	CASSMEGAYGYTF	TGTGCCAGCAGTATGGAGGGGGCCTATGGCTACACCTTC
.	TRBV28	few	TRBJ1-3	CASSFQGPNSGNTIYF	TGTGCCAGCAGTTTTCAAGGACCGAACTCTGGAAACACCATATATTTT
.	TRBV7-9	.	TRBJ1-5	CASSLASAGGQPQHF	TGTGCCAGCAGCTTAGCGTCGGCGGGTGGTCAGCCCCAGCATTTT
.	TRBV13	.	TRBJ2-5	CASSYGGSGQETQYF	TGTGCCAGCAGCTATGGTGGTTCAGGGCAAGAGACCCAGTACTTC
TRBD1	TRBV2	.	TRBJ1-5	CASTLGQGKPQHF	TGTGCCAGCACCCTGGGACAGGGAAAGCCCCAGCATTTT
.	TRBV3-1/TRBV3-2	.	TRBJ2-7	CASSPGTLYEQYF	TGTGCCAGCAGCCCAGGGACTCTCTACGAGCAGTACTTC
.	TRBV11-2	.	TRBJ2-1	CASSFSDGNEQFF	TGTGCCAGCAGCTTTTCCGACGGTAATGAGCAGTTCTTC
.	TRBV11-2	once	TRBJ1-2	CASSLGATGYTF	TGTGCCAGCAGCTTAGGCGCGACCGGCTACACCTTC
TRBD2	TRBV6-2/TRBV6-3	.	TRBJ2-1	CASSYFWTSGRFENEQFF	TGTGCCAGCAGTTACTTCTGGACTAGCGGGAGGTTTGAAAATGAGCAGTTCTTC
TRBD2	TRBV11-3	.	TRBJ2-1	CASSLSGGNYNEQFF	TGTGCCAGCAGCCTTAGCGGGGGAAACTACAATGAGCAGTTCTTC
.	TRBV12-5	.	TRBJ1-5	CASGLVLSNQPQHF	TGTGCTAGTGGTTTGGTACTCAGCAATCAGCCCCAGCATTTT
TRBD1	TRBV7-2	.	TRBJ1-2	CASSLEGTGDYGYTF	TGTGCCAGCAGCTTAGAAGGCACAGGGGACTATGGCTACACCTTC
.	TRBV27	few	TRBJ1-6	CASSLNPGRYNSPLHF	TGTGCCAGCAGTCTCAATCCCGGCAGGTATAATTCACCCCTCCACTTT
.	TRBV29-1	once	TRBJ1-2	CSVEGGSQGYYGYTF	TGCAGCGTTGAGGGGGGATCACAGGGCTACTATGGCTACACCTTC
.	TRBV7-8	.	TRBJ2-2	CASSLNGVELFF	TGTGCCAGCAGCTTAAATGGGGTGGAACTGTTTTTT
.	TRBV6-5	.	TRBJ2-7	CASEVSRGYEQYF	TGTGCCAGCGAGGTCTCGCGGGGTTACGAGCAGTACTTC
TRBD1	TRBV3-1/TRBV3-2	.	TRBJ1-2	CASSQYGGGLTNYGYTF	TGTGCCAGCAGCCAATATGGAGGGGGCCTCACTAACTATGGCTACACCTTC